The 22 T cell receptor beta chains reported below all come from one sample, sequenced in a study of blood T cell repertoires in COVID-19. TCRdb's copy holds only in-frame clones and misses some; the assay was immunoSEQ multiplex PCR. This sample has tens of thousands of clones, with roughly 80% found just once. Sample: peripheral blood. The receptors originated from a man in his 70s with COVID-19, enrolled during active disease.

The chain has TRBV7-3 and TRBJ2-1; 8 bases agree with TRBD2. Germline V gives CDR1 SGHTA, CDR2 FQGTGA. The trim removed 1 base at V and 4 bases at J, leaving 3 bases unmatched. CDR3 length: 15 residues. The CDR3 bases are TGTGCCAGCAGCTTAATTACGGGAGGGTACAATGAGCAGTTCTTC. It specifies CASSLITGGYNEQFF.

The chain joins TRBV5-3 to TRBJ2-7; TRBD2 aligns across 9 bases. TRBV5-3 is classed as an ORF, of uncertain function. The length of the CDR3 is 14 residues. With 4 bases clipped from V and 3 bases from J, the junction kept 5 bases outside the gene matches. The CDR3 sequence is CARSTGLAYYEQYF. For the CDR3, the DNA is TGTGCCAGAAGCACGGGACTAGCCTACTACGAGCAGTACTTC.

The chain joins TRBV6-6 to TRBJ1-5; D may be TRBD1 (5 bases). This CDR3 spans 14 amino acids. Per the germline V gene, CDR1 is MNHNY and CDR2 is SVGAGI (reference sequence). V was cut by 2 bases and J by 6 bases, with 11 bases left in between. As DNA, the CDR3 is TGTGCCAGCAGTTACGACGACAGTAGTCAGCCCCAGCATTTT. This sequence encodes CASSYDDSSQPQHF.

V is TRBV30 and J is TRBJ2-1; no firm D call. This CDR3 region has 11 residues. Germline assignment: CDR1 GTSNPN and CDR2 SVGIG (reference sequence). With 1 base removed from V and 6 bases from J, the gap between germline ends came to 4 bases. This chain's CDR3 is CAWSDRNEQFF. DNA for the CDR3: TGTGCCTGGAGTGATCGCAATGAGCAGTTCTTC.

This chain links TRBV2 with TRBJ1-5; the match to TRBD1 covers 8 bases. Per the germline V gene, CDR1 is SNHLY and CDR2 is FYNNEI. The CDR3 is 15 residues long. Trimming removed 1 base from V and 3 bases from J; junction bases left unmatched: 2. In DNA, the CDR3 is TGTGCCAGCAGTGAAGGGGACAGGTCCAATCAGCCCCAGCATTTT. This gives the protein CASSEGDRSNQPQHF.

CDR3 bases: TGTGCCAGCAGAACCCTAGCGGGAAGTAATGAGCAGTTCTTC. It translates to CASRTLAGSNEQFF. This sequence joins TRBV28 and TRBJ2-1; 9 bases fit TRBD2. The germline CDR1 and CDR2 sequences are MDHEN and SYDVKM. The CDR3 length is 14 residues. With V trimmed by 6 bases and J by 7 bases, 7 bases remained unmatched.

The rearrangement uses TRBV7-2 and TRBJ1-1; the D is unclear. Trimming stripped 6 bases from V and 1 base from J, with 15 bases between. CDR1 is SGHTA and CDR2 is FQGNSA in the germline V gene. The length of the CDR3 is 15 residues. CDR3 amino acids: CASRPTLGSNTEAFF. CDR3 DNA: TGTGCCAGCAGACCTACACTAGGATCGAACACTGAAGCTTTCTTT.

This clone was detected a few times. This chain's CDR3 is CASSQSGGGTTYEQYF. Here the CDR3 DNA reads TGTGCCAGCAGCCAAAGCGGGGGGGGAACTACCTACGAGCAGTACTTC. This chain joins TRBV3-1 (or the pseudogene TRBV3-2) and TRBJ2-7, with TRBD2 matching 10 bases. The CDR3 is made up of 16 amino acids. Trimming cost V 2 bases and J 2 bases; bases outside gene matches: 6. CDR1 and CDR2 (germline): LGHDT, YNNKEL (reference sequence).

This chain uses TRBV4-2 with TRBJ1-2; 7 nucleotides align to TRBD1. Germline CDR1 LGHNA, CDR2 YNFKEQ. The length of the CDR3 is 13 residues. J gave up 8 bases and V 4 bases, and 7 bases lay outside the gene matches. CDR3 in DNA: TGTGCCAGCAGCCTTGGGACAGCGCAAGGCTACACCTTC. This translates into CASSLGTAQGYTF.

By share, this clone counts as large (0.1 to 1%). The rearrangement joins TRBV27 to TRBJ2-7; 8 bases agree with TRBD1. The trim removed 2 bases at V and 6 bases at J, leaving 6 bases unmatched. Germline V gene sequence: CDR1 MNHEY, CDR2 SMNVEV (reference sequence). The CDR3 has 14 residues. CDR3 nucleotides: TGTGCCAGCAGTTTAATGACAGGGGCCGGCGAGCAGTACTTC. This sequence encodes CASSLMTGAGEQYF.

This sequence joins TRBV27 and TRBJ1-5; D may be TRBD1 (6 bases). The germline V gene has CDR1 MNHEY and CDR2 SMNVEV (reference sequence). The CDR3 has 14 amino acids. V was pared by 9 bases and J by 4 bases, with 16 bases between. CDR3 protein: CARGVGARNQPQHF. DNA of the CDR3: TGTGCCAGGGGGGTGGGGGCTCGGAATCAGCCCCAGCATTTT.

V usage is TRBV28 and J usage is TRBJ2-2; 7 bases agree with TRBD2. Trimming took 1 base from V and 4 from J; bases not matched to a gene: 6. The CDR3 length is 16 residues. CDR1 is MDHEN, CDR2 SYDVKM, per germline. The CDR3 sequence: CASSLLPERGTGELFF. In DNA, the CDR3 is TGTGCCAGCAGTTTATTACCCGAGCGGGGCACCGGGGAGCTGTTTTTT. Using reference TRBV28 and TRBJ2-2 for the parts outside the CDR3, the full variable domain is DVKVTQSSRYLVKRTGEKVFLECVQDMDHENMFWYRQDPGLGLRLIYFSYDVKMKEKGDIPEGYSVSREKKERFSLILESASTNQTSMYLCASSLLPERGTGELFFGEGSRLTVL.

The gene calls are TRBV3-1 (or the pseudogene TRBV3-2) and TRBJ2-7, with no clear D. V lost 1 base, J lost 4 bases, and 11 bases lay in between. Germline values: CDR1 LGHDT, CDR2 YNNKEL (reference sequence). This CDR3 contains 14 residues. The CDR3 nucleotides are TGTGCCAGCAGCCAAGGGCCCACAGAGTACGAGCAGTACTTC. It translates to CASSQGPTEYEQYF.

This clone was found once. CDR3 sequence: CASRQLNQPQHF. In DNA form, the CDR3 reads TGTGCCAGTCGACAGCTAAATCAGCCCCAGCATTTT. This chain uses TRBV19 with TRBJ1-5; D is perhaps TRBD1 (5 bases). The CDR3 runs to 12 residues. CDR1 and CDR2 (germline): LNHDA, SQIVND (reference sequence). Trimming took 8 bases from V and 4 from J, leaving 9 bases between them.

This clone was seen more than once but under ten times. The gene calls are TRBV11-3 and TRBJ2-2; D call uncertain. The CDR3 is made up of 13 amino acids. Germline CDR1 and CDR2: SGHNT and YENEEA. The germline V and J ends were trimmed by 2 bases and 8 bases, with 9 bases remaining between them. In DNA, the CDR3 is TGTGCCAGCAGCTTATTTGAGAGGGGGGAGCTGTTTTTT. Translating gives CASSLFERGELFF.

The genes are TRBV6-4 and TRBJ2-1, with a possible D match to TRBD2 (5 bases). Trimming cost V 3 bases and J 7 bases, with 16 bases left between them. The CDR3 totals 15 residues. The germline CDR1 and CDR2 sequences are MRHNA and SNTAGT. The chain's CDR3 is CASSEAGGAWNEQFF. In DNA form, the CDR3 reads TGTGCCAGCAGTGAGGCGGGCGGAGCTTGGAATGAGCAGTTCTTC.

This rearrangement joins TRBV5-8 to TRBJ2-7; 8 bases are shared with TRBD2. The trim removed 4 bases at V and 5 bases at J, leaving 11 bases unmatched. Germline-derived CDR1 and CDR2 are SGHTS and YDEGEE. CDR3 length: 15 residues. The CDR3 here is CASSPGLVILDEQYF. For the CDR3, the DNA is TGTGCCAGCAGCCCGGGACTAGTTATATTGGACGAGCAGTACTTC. The whole variable domain, filled in from reference TRBV5-8 and TRBJ2-7, reads EAGVTQSPTHLIKTRGQQATLRCSPISGHTSVYWYQQALGLGLQFLLWYDEGEERNRGNFPPRFSGRQFPNYSSELNVNALELEDSALYLCASSPGLVILDEQYFGPGTRLTVT.

This clone was detected a few times. V gene TRBV25-1 combines with J gene TRBJ1-2; TRBD1 might be the D (6 bases). CDR3 length: 15 residues. Looked up from germline, CDR1 is MGHDK and CDR2 is SYGVNS. The V gene lost 3 bases and the J gene lost 1 base, with 12 bases spanning the gap. The CDR3 region has the DNA TGTGCCAGCAGTGACCCTGGACAGTTTAACTATGGCTACACCTTC. Residues: CASSDPGQFNYGYTF.

J is TRBJ1-5 and V is TRBV27, with no clear D. V was clipped by 4 bases and J by 5 bases, with 15 bases between them. In germline, CDR1 is MNHEY, CDR2 SMNVEV (reference sequence). The CDR3 totals 15 residues. The CDR3 reads CASSSHREPYQPQHF. The DNA of the CDR3 is TGTGCCAGCAGTTCCCATCGGGAACCCTATCAGCCCCAGCATTTT.

V and J are TRBV6-2 or TRBV6-3 and TRBJ1-4; 7 bases fit TRBD1. After removal of 5 bases from V and 3 bases from J, the junction contained 6 bases not matched to a gene. CDR1 is MNHEY, CDR2 SVGEGT, per germline. The CDR3 loop spans 15 amino acids. The CDR3 bases are TGTGCCAGCAGTACCTCCGGGACAGCTAATGAAAAACTGTTTTTT. Translation gives CASSTSGTANEKLFF.

The J gene is TRBJ1-4, the V gene TRBV29-1; weak D call: TRBD1 (6 bases). V gave up 5 bases and J gave up 5 bases, with 12 bases separating them. This CDR3 contains 13 residues. Looked up from germline, CDR1 is SQVTM and CDR2 is ANQGSEA. The CDR3 region is CSVRTDLNEKLFF. The DNA for the CDR3 is TGCAGCGTTCGGACAGATTTAAATGAAAAACTGTTTTTT.

The rearrangement links TRBV30 to TRBJ1-5; maybe TRBD1 (6 bases). The V gene lost 2 bases and the J gene lost 4 bases, with 9 bases spanning the gap. Germline CDR1 and CDR2: GTSNPN and SVGIG (reference sequence). The CDR3 runs 13 residues. The CDR3 DNA sequence: TGTGCCTGGAGTCTAGGGGGTAATCAGCCCCAGCATTTT. Translating gives CAWSLGGNQPQHF. Full variable domain (rest looked up from reference TRBV30 and TRBJ1-5): SQTIHQWPATLVQPVGSPLSLECTVEGTSNPNLYWYRQAAGRGLQLLFYSVGIGQISSEVPQNLSASRPQDRQFILSSKKLLLSDSGFYLCAWSLGGNQPQHFGDGTRLSIL.